The T cell receptor (beta chain) under discussion was sequenced for a study of CD8 T cells in Susac syndrome. Study-wide points: The authors acknowledged that the study's TCR sequencing and HLA analysis involved relatively few individuals.

CD8+ and CD4+ T cells from blood underwent TCR beta sequencing. The CDR3 consists of 17 residues. Germline V CDR1 and CDR2: MDHEN, SYDVKM. V was trimmed by 4 bases and J by 0 bases, leaving 19 bases between them. Worth noting for this clonotype: Its matching antigen is unknown.

The RNA, roughly 0.45 to 1 ug, was put through reverse transcription using random hexamers. An immunoSEQ multiplex PCR generated amplified TCR beta CDR3 products spanning 54 Vbeta and 13 Jbeta. TCRdb reanalysed the immunoSEQ multiplex PCR reads using MiXCR and keeps one entry per CDR3 protein. Of some 300,000 distinct CDR3 sequences in the sample, 70% to 90% are singletons; the top ten hold under 0.2%. Sample: CD8+ T cells from PBMCs. This clonotype was obtained from a human donor with multiple sclerosis. The V call is TRBV28, the J call TRBJ2-7; maybe TRBD2 (5 bases). CDR3 in DNA: TGTGCCAGCAGTTCCCCAGCGGAAAACGGTGGCTCCTACGAGCAGTACTTC. Protein: CASSSPAENGGSYEQYF.